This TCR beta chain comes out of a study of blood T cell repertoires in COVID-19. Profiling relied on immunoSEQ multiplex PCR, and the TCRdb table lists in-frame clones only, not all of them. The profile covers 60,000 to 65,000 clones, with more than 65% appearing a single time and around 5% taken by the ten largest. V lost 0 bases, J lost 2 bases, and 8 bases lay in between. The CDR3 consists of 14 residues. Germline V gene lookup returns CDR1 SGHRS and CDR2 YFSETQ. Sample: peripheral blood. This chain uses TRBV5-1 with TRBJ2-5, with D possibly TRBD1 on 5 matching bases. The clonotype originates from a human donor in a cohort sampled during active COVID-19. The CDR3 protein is CASSLARQQETQYF. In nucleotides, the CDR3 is TGCGCCAGCAGCTTGGCCAGACAGCAAGAGACCCAGTACTTC.